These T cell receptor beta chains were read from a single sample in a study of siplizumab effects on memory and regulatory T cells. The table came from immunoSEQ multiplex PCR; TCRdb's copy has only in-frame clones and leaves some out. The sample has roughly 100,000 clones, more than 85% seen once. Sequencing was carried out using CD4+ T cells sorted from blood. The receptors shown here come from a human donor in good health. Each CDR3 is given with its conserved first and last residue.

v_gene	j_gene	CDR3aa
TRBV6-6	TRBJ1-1	CASRGPRNTEAFF
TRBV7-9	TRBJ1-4	CASSSTGDREKLFF
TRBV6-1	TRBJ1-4	CASSRSGTADEKLFF
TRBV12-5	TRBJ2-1	CASGLAAGTAMKQFF
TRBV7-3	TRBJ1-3	CASSPGQGNTIYF
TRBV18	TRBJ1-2	CASSPGYGYTF
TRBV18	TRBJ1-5	CASSGTGEPQHF
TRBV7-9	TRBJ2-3	CASRSTSGGVGTDTQYF
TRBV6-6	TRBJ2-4	CASSYMPAKANIQYF
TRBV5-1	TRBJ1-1	CASSLPGTEAFF
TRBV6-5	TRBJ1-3	CAAKGQAGNTIYF
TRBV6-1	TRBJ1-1	CASSEALRQGGTEAFF
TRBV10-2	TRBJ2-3	CASSGTSGLTDTQYF
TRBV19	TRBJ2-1	CASRSGTGVNEQFF
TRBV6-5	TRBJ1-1	CASSGRGSTEAFF
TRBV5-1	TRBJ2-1	CASSLDPSGGTYNEQFF
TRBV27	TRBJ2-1	CASTQAGGRPRSYNEQFF
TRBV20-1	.	CSAWGGYEQYF
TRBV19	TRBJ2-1	CATQTGTGVNSYNEQFF
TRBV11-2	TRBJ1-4	CASRPGRGTTNEKLFF
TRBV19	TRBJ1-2	CASSIRGTGGLYGYTF
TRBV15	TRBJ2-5	CATSRDFEETQYF
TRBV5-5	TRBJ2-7	CASSPGQGVYEQYF
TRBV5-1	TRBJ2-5	CASSRITGEETQYF
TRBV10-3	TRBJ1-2	CAISEPGQGKYGYTF
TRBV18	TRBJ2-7	CASSASGYEQYF
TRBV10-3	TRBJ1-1	CAISATGNRYTEAFF
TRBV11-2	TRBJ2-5	CASSLPRVAGGGLETQYF
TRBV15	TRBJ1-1	CATSRQGRTEAFF
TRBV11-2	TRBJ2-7	CASSLEAPLAASSYEQYF
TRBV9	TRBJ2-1	CASSQGGQTYNEQFF
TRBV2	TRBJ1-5	CASKRSARSQPQHF
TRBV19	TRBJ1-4	CASSTIAGGEKLFF
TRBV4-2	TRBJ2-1	CASSQETGGPINEQFF
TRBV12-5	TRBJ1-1	CASGLVRGAGRDTEAFF
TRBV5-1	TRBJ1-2	CASSPQGQGYYGYTF
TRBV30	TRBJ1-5	CAWSGGSNQPQHF
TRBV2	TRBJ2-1	CASGSGEQFF
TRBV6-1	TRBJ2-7	CASSDYSAGWAYEQYF
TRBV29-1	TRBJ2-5	CSGGPRETQYF